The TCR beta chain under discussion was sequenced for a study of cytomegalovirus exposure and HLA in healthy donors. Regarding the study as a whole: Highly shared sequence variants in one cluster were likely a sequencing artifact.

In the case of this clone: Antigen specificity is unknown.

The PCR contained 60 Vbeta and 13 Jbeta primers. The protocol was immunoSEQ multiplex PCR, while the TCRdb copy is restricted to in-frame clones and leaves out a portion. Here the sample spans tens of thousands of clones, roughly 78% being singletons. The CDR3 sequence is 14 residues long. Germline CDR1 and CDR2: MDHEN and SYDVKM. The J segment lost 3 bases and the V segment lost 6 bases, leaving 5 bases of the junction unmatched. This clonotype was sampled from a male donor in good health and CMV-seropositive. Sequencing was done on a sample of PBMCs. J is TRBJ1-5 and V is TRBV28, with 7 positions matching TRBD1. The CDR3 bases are TGTGCCAGCAGCCAAGGGGGCGTCAATCAGCCCCAGCATTTT. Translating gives CASSQGGVNQPQHF.